The source of this T cell receptor beta chain is a study of read filtering for tumor transcriptome and immune sequencing (dated by TCRdb to 2020 to 2021). For the study in its entirety: Of the patients in the cohort, some 18 were male and over twelve were female, and their mean age was 65.9 years, with a range of roughly 45 to 90. By revised international staging, eight or nine patients were R-ISS I, around 15 were R-ISS II and over five were R-ISS III. Whole-transcriptome libraries were prepared with the TruSeq RNA Access Library Prep Kit after DNase treatment. Per sample, about 4 to 11 million TCR-region mapped reads were obtained with IR-seq, compared with only roughly 80 to 1273 with RNA-seq. Using the same bone marrow samples, the study ran both targeted immune repertoire sequencing and bulk whole-transcriptome sequencing and then compared the TCR repertoires from each method. A main aim was a read-filtering strategy for immune repertoire data, specifically whether clonotypes supported by a single read should be removed.

On this clonotype itself: Which antigen it targets is not known. There are no base qualities to consult, and no much larger clone falls within one base.

TCR libraries were built from approximately 400 ng RNA with the Immunoverse kit, using molecular barcoded adaptors covering alpha/delta and beta/gamma chains. TCR library preparation used the same RNA that was used for transcriptome sequencing. An Illumina HiSeq 4000 with 2 x 150 cycles was used to sequence the TCR libraries. Turning to the authors' computational methods: With MiXCR, TCR reads were aligned to human V, D, J and C references and assembled into CDR3 clonotypes, with quality filtering and error correction included. The tcR package in R was used to analyze clonotype counts and gene usage diversity. For inspection of raw mapping reads, RNA-seq reads were mapped by STAR aligner version 2.5.3a onto GRCh37 of the human genome. IR-seq fastq files were randomly downsampled with Seqtk 1.3 to test the effect of sequencing depth on detected clonotypes. The public reads were reanalyzed by TCRdb: fastp trimming at Q25, MiXCR alignment, in-frame beta chains only. Each entry merges the rows of one CDR3 protein and shows their most common DNA and genes. TCRdb assigned the V and J calls; the authors' analysis was not used. This sample comprises some 48,000 distinct CDR3 sequences, less than 20% of them detected only once. Approximately 15% of the sample goes to the ten largest clones.

Beyond this particular receptor, the publication reports: Compared with RNA-seq, IR-seq captured clonotypes at much higher depth and more reliably, and a smaller IR-seq throughput was enough to identify most shared clonotypes. The sorted CD138-negative fraction was composed of a mixed bone marrow immune population rather than of purified T cells. Single-read clonotypes made up around 86% of clonotypes but only around 4% of total reads in IR-seq, compared with roughly 70% of clonotypes and under 45% of reads in RNA-seq. The correlation between IR-seq and RNA-seq shared clonotype proportions rose when single-read clonotypes were removed.

Every patient had bone marrow sampled at the time of active disease. Ficoll-Hypaque density gradient centrifugation was used to isolate the bone marrow mononuclear cells. Myeloma plasma cells were removed and CD138-negative cells were collected by negative selection after labeling with CD138 magnetic microbeads on a MACS separator. Purity of the isolated cells was checked by flow cytometry on an Attune NxT using CD138 antibodies. TRIzol reagent was used to extract total RNA, which was then quantified with a NanoDrop spectrophotometer. Paired RNA-seq and IR-seq were performed on the CD138-negative bone marrow sample of each patient. Sequencing was carried out using a population of CD138-negative cells sorted from bone marrow. Per the publication, the cell subset or site label means: bone marrow mononuclear cells depleted of CD138+ plasma/myeloma cells by negative magnetic selection. The receptor was isolated from a donor over 35 with multiple myeloma.

The DNA sequence reads TGCAGCGTGGGGGACAGCCAGAAATATGGCTACACCTTC. Its protein reads: CSVGDSQKYGYTF. The chain is encoded by TRBV29-1 joined to TRBJ1-2; TRBD1 lines up with 7 middle nucleotides. Trimmed from V: 6 bases; trimmed from J: 5 bases; junction bases lacking a gene match: 9. The CDR3 covers 13 residues, taking in both the cysteine and the phenylalanine. The retained sequence is limited to the CDR3, 39 bases, with the frame set at the first base. As encoded in the germline V gene, CDR1 is SQVTM while CDR2 is ANQGSEA.